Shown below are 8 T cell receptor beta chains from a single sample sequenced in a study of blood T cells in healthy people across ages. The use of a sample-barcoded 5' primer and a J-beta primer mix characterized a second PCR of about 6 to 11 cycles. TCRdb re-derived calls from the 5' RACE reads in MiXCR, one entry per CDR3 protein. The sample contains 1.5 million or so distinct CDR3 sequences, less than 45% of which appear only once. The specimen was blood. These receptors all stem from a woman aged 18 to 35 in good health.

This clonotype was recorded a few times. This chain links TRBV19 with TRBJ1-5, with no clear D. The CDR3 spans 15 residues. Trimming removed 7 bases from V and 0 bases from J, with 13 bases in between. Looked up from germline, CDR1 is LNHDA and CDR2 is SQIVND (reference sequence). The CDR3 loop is CASTKDRYSNQPQHF. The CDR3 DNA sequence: TGTGCCAGTACTAAGGACCGGTATAGCAATCAGCCCCAGCATTTT.

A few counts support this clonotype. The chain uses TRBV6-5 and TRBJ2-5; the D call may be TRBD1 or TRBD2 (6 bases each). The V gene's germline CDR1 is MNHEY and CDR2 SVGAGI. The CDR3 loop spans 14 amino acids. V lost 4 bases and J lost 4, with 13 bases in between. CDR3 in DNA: TGTGCCAGCAGTTTAACGGGGGCATCAGAGACCCAGTACTTC. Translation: CASSLTGASETQYF.

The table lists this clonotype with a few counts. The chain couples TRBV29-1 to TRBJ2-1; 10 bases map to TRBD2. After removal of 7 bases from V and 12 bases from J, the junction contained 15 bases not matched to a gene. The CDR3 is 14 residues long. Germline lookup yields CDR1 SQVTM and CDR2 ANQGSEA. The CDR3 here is CSGGLRLAGEGQFF. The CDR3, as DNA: TGCAGCGGTGGTCTGCGGCTAGCGGGAGAGGGGCAGTTCTTC.

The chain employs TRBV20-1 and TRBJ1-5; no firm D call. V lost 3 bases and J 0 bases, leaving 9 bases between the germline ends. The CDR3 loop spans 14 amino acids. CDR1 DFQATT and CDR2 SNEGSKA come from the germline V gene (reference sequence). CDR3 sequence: CSASRRDSNQPQHF. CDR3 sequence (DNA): TGCAGTGCTAGTCGACGGGATAGCAATCAGCCCCAGCATTTT.

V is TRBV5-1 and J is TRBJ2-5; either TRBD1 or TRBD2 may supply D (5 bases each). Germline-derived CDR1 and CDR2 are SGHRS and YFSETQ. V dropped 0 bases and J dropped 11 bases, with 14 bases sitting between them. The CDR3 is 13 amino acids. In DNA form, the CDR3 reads TGCGCCAGCAGCTTGGAGGGACCCAGAAGACAGTACTTC. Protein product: CASSLEGPRRQYF.

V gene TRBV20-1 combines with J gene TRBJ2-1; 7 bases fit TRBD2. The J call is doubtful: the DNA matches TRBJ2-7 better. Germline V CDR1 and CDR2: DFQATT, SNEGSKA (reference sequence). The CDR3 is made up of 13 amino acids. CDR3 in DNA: TGCAGCCCACGCGGGAGCTCCTACAATGAGCAGTACTTC. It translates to CSPRGSSYNEQYF.

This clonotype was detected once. The CDR3 bases are TGTGCCAGCAGCTTGGACAATACGTTACTCAATGAGCAGTTCTTC. Translating gives CASSLDNTLLNEQFF. The rearrangement joins TRBV11-3 to TRBJ2-1; possibly TRBD1 for D (5 bases). The CDR3 runs 15 residues. V was pared by 3 bases and J by 6 bases, with 15 bases between. Germline-derived CDR1 and CDR2 are SGHNT and YENEEA.

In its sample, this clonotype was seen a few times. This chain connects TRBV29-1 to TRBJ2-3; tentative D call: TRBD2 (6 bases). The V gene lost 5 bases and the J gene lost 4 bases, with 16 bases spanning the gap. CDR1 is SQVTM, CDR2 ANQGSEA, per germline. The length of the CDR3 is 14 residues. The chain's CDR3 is CSVPGLPGADTQYF. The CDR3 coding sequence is TGCAGCGTTCCCGGTCTCCCGGGGGCAGATACGCAGTATTTT.